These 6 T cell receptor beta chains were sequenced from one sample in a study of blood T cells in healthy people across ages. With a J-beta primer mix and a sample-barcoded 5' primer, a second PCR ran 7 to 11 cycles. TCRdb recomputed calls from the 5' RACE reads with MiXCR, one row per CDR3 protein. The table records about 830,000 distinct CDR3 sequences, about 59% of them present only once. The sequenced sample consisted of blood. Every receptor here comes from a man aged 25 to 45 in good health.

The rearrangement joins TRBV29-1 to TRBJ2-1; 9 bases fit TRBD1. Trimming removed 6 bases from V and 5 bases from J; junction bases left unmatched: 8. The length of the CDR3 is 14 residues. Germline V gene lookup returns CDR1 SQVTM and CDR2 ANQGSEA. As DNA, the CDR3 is TGCAGCGTGCGTGACAGGGGGTTTGACAATGAGCAGTTCTTC. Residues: CSVRDRGFDNEQFF.

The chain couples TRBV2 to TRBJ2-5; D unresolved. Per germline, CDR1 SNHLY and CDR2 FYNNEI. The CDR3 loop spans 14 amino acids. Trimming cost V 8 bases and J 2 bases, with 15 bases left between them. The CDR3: CASGWIGTQETQYF. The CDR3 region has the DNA TGTGCCAGCGGGTGGATCGGCACGCAAGAGACCCAGTACTTC.

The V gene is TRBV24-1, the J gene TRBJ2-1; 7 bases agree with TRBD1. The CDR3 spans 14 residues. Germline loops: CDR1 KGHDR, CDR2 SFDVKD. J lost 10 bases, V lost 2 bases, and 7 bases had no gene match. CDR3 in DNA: TGTGCCACCAGTGATTGGGACAGTTTCAGCGAGCAGTTCTTC. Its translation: CATSDWDSFSEQFF.

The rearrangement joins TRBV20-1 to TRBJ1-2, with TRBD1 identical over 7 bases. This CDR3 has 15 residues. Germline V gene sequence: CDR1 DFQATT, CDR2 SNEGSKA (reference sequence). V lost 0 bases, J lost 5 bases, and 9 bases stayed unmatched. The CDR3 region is CSAREREGAMYGYTF. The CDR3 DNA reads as TGCAGTGCTAGAGAGAGGGAGGGGGCGATGTATGGCTACACCTTC.

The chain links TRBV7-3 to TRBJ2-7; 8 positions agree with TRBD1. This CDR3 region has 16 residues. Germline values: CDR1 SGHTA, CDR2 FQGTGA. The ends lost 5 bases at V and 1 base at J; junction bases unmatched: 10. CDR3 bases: TGTGCCAGCAGCAAGTTTCGGACAGGGAATTCCTACGAGCAGTACTTC. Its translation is CASSKFRTGNSYEQYF.

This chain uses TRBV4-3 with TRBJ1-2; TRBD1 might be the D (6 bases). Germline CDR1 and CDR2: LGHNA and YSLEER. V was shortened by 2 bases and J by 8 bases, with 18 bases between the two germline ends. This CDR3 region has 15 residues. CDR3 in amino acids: CASSQLQGETDGYTF. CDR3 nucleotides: TGCGCCAGCAGCCAATTACAGGGAGAGACAGACGGCTACACCTTC.